This is a list of T cell receptor beta chains from one sample in a study of blood T cell repertoires in COVID-19. Profiled with immunoSEQ multiplex PCR; TCRdb holds only in-frame clones, not every one. This sample carries 180,000 or so clones, 86% of them seen once, and the ten largest clones take 0.99%. Source material: peripheral blood. The receptors were gathered from a man aged 18 to 30 with acute or convalescent COVID-19. The CDR3 runs from the conserved cysteine through the conserved F or W. A D gene is named only where the DNA matches it firmly. Clone sizes are given selectively: once, few, many, or a class where the clone is expanded.

D	size	V	J	DNA	CDR3
.	.	TRBV6-2/TRBV6-3	TRBJ1-1	TGTGCCAGCAGTTCTAGGGGGAACACTGAAGCTTTCTTT	CASSSRGNTEAFF
TRBD1	.	TRBV5-6	TRBJ1-1	TGTGCCAGCAGACAGGGGTTCGGGAACACTGAAGCTTTCTTT	CASRQGFGNTEAFF
TRBD2	.	TRBV3-1/TRBV3-2	TRBJ2-1	TGTGCCAGCAGCCAAGATGAGGGGACTAGCGGGTCGTACAATGAGCAGTTCTTC	CASSQDEGTSGSYNEQFF
.	.	TRBV7-2	TRBJ1-3	TGTGCCAGCAGCCCGGACACAAACTCTGGAAACACCATATATTTT	CASSPDTNSGNTIYF
TRBD1	.	TRBV2	TRBJ2-5	TGTGCCAGCAGTTACAGGGGGCGCTTGGAGACCCAGTACTTC	CASSYRGRLETQYF
.	.	TRBV7-9	TRBJ1-1	TGTGCCAGCAGGTCAGGCTCAGGACAGAACACTGAAGCTTTCTTT	CASRSGSGQNTEAFF
TRBD2	.	TRBV7-2	TRBJ2-5	TGTGCCAGCAGTTTCCTAGCGGGGACTACACAAGAGACCCAGTACTTC	CASSFLAGTTQETQYF
TRBD1	few	TRBV11-2	TRBJ1-4	TGTGCCAGCAGCTTAGATGCTCGGACAGGGGTGCGTACTAATGAAAAACTGTTTTTT	CASSLDARTGVRTNEKLFF
TRBD2	.	TRBV2	TRBJ2-1	TGTGCCAGCAGGTGGACTAGTCTCAACCATGAGCAGTTCTTC	CASRWTSLNHEQFF
.	.	TRBV5-1	TRBJ1-4	TGCGCCAGCAGCTTGTACTCGGGTGCAACTAATGAAAAACTGTTTTTT	CASSLYSGATNEKLFF
TRBD2	.	TRBV2	TRBJ2-2	TGTGCCAGCAGTTTGGGAGGGACCGGGGAGCTGTTTTTT	CASSLGGTGELFF
TRBD1	.	TRBV11-3	TRBJ2-1	TGTGCCAGCAGCGCGGGACAGGGGGTCCCTTACAATGAGCAGTTCTTC	CASSAGQGVPYNEQFF
.	.	TRBV24-1	TRBJ2-1	TGTGCCACCAGTGCCGCAAAGGACAGTGCTATAGATGAGCAGTTCTTC	CATSAAKDSAIDEQFF
TRBD2	.	TRBV4-2	TRBJ2-5	TGTGCCAGCAGCCAAGCTTCGCGGGGGGGCGCCGAGACCCAGTACTTC	CASSQASRGGAETQYF
TRBD1	.	TRBV19	TRBJ1-5	TGTGCCAGTAGACCTAGGACAGGGAGAATACTGAAAGATCCCCCCGATCAGCCCCAGCATTTT	CASRPRTGRILKDPPDQPQHF
TRBD1	once	TRBV27	TRBJ1-5	TGTGCCAGCAGGGTGACAGGGAGTAGTCAGCCCCAGCATTTT	CASRVTGSSQPQHF
.	.	TRBV24-1	TRBJ2-5	TGTGCCACCAGTGATGTCGCGGAGACCCAGTACTTC	CATSDVAETQYF
.	once	TRBV12-3/TRBV12-4	TRBJ1-1	TGTGCCAGCAGTTTTTCGGACACTGAAGCTTTCTTT	CASSFSDTEAFF
TRBD1	.	TRBV5-4	TRBJ1-6	TGTGCCAGCAGCTTGGTAGACAGGGGAAATTCACCCCTCCACTTT	CASSLVDRGNSPLHF
.	.	TRBV9	TRBJ1-2	TGTGCCAGCAGCGTCCAGGAAAACTATGGCTACACCTTC	CASSVQENYGYTF
.	.	TRBV29-1	TRBJ1-1	TGCAGCACCTCCGGGGAAGGCACTGAAGCTTTCTTT	CSTSGEGTEAFF
TRBD1	.	TRBV6-5	TRBJ2-3	TGTGCCAGCAGTCAGACAGGGTGGACAGATACGCAGTATTTT	CASSQTGWTDTQYF
TRBD1	.	TRBV28	TRBJ1-2	TGTGCCAGCAGTCCACAACAGGGGGAGATCTATGGCTACACCTTC	CASSPQQGEIYGYTF
.	.	TRBV7-2	TRBJ2-5	TGTGCCAGCAGCCTCGGGGGTGGGGTGACCCAGTACTTC	CASSLGGGVTQYF
TRBD1	.	TRBV19	TRBJ2-7	TGTGCCATTTCCCAGGGGGCGCTTGACGAGCAGTACTTC	CAISQGALDEQYF
TRBD1	.	TRBV3-1/TRBV3-2	TRBJ1-1	TGTGCCAGCAGCCAATCGGGACAGGTAAACACTGAAGCTTTCTTT	CASSQSGQVNTEAFF
.	once	TRBV11-3	TRBJ2-5	TGTGCCAGCAGCTTATACAGTGAGGAGACCCAGTACTTC	CASSLYSEETQYF
.	once	TRBV9	TRBJ1-2	TGTGCCAGCAGCGCCTCGTCTCTCTATGGCTACACCTTC	CASSASSLYGYTF
.	few	TRBV7-2	TRBJ1-6	TGTGCCAGCAGCCCCCAATCGCCAGCCTATAATTCACCCCTCCACTTT	CASSPQSPAYNSPLHF
TRBD2	once	TRBV9	TRBJ2-2	TGTGCCAGCAGCCCCGGCGGGGGGGGGACCGGGGAGCTGTTTTTT	CASSPGGGGTGELFF
TRBD1	once	TRBV4-1	TRBJ1-1	TGCGCCAGCAGCCTACAAGGGGGCCTCGGCACTGAAGCTTTCTTT	CASSLQGGLGTEAFF
.	.	TRBV11-1	TRBJ1-4	TGTGCCAGCAGCTCCACAGGGAATGAAAAACTGTTTTTT	CASSSTGNEKLFF
TRBD1	.	TRBV28	TRBJ1-5	TGTGCCAGCAGCCTCGGGGGACAGGGTGATCAGCCCCAGCATTTT	CASSLGGQGDQPQHF
.	.	TRBV5-5	TRBJ2-1	TGTGCCAGCAGCCCGGACATCTACAATGAGCAGTTCTTC	CASSPDIYNEQFF
.	.	TRBV6-5	TRBJ2-5	TGTGCCAGCAGTCCGCCAGGGGACCAAGAGACCCAGTACTTC	CASSPPGDQETQYF
TRBD1	.	TRBV6-5	TRBJ2-7	TGTGCCAGCAGTTCCTACAGGGGGCCTTACGAGCAGTACTTC	CASSSYRGPYEQYF
.	few	TRBV19	TRBJ1-5	TGTGCCAGTACCCCTGGGGGGGGGACCGCCGTTCAACCCCAGCATTTT	CASTPGGGTAVQPQHF
TRBD1	.	TRBV27	TRBJ2-1	TGTGCCAGCACCCCCCAGGGGGCCCACAATGAGCAGTTCTTC	CASTPQGAHNEQFF
TRBD1	.	TRBV18	TRBJ1-4	TGTGCCAGCTCACCCCCGGGACAGGGTTGGGCAACTAATGAAAAACTGTTTTTT	CASSPPGQGWATNEKLFF
.	.	TRBV6-6	TRBJ1-5	TGTGCCAGCAGTTACTCGAGTTATCAGCCCCAGCATTTT	CASSYSSYQPQHF